The 27 T cell receptor beta chains presented below share a single source sample, sequenced in a study of shared clonotypes between healthy human individuals. Terminally differentiated effector memory CD45RA+ cells were left out of the naive CD8 fraction, which was CD45RO-negative and positively selected for CCR7. The repertoire was sequenced with immunoSEQ multiplex PCR; TCRdb's copy has only in-frame clones and lacks some. Among about 2 million clones, approximately 94% were seen once, and the ten largest hold 0.9% to 1.4%. The source material was naive CD8+ T cells sorted from blood. The receptors originated from a man younger than 35 in good health.

The chain uses TRBV11-2 and TRBJ2-1; TRBD2 agrees at 10 bases. Trimming cost V 5 bases and J 0 bases; bases outside gene matches: 10. The CDR3 contains 18 residues. From germline, CDR1 is SGHAT and CDR2 FQNNGV. CDR3 bases: TGTGCCAGCAGCCCACCCACCAGCGGGGGGGCCTCCTACAATGAGCAGTTCTTC. This translates into CASSPPTSGGASYNEQFF.

The rearrangement links TRBV4-2 to TRBJ2-3, with D uncertain. From germline, CDR1 is LGHNA and CDR2 YNFKEQ. The V end was cut by 3 bases, the J end by 4 bases, with 11 bases between. The CDR3 spans 14 residues. Here the CDR3 DNA reads TGTGCCAGCAGCCATGCCGTTCCCCCAGATACGCAGTATTTT. Protein: CASSHAVPPDTQYF.

The chain couples TRBV7-9 to TRBJ2-7; D unclear. V was trimmed by 1 base and J by 0 bases, leaving 22 bases between them. CDR3 size: 19 residues. From germline, CDR1 is SEHNR and CDR2 FQNEAQ (reference sequence). Here the CDR3 DNA reads TGTGCCAGCAGCTTAGGATATAGTCCGGTCAGGATTACCTCCTACGAGCAGTACTTC. Translated, it gives CASSLGYSPVRITSYEQYF.

The chain has TRBV5-4 and TRBJ1-1; D is possibly TRBD1 (5 bases). The CDR3 is 15 residues long. V lost 1 base and J lost 2, with 12 bases in between. From germline, CDR1 is SGHNT and CDR2 YYREEE (reference sequence). This CDR3 reads CASSLWWGSNTEAFF. CDR3 in DNA: TGTGCCAGCAGCTTGTGGTGGGGGAGTAACACTGAAGCTTTCTTT.

V is TRBV6-5 and J is TRBJ2-5; tentatively, D is TRBD2 (5 bases). Trimming stripped 0 bases from V and 2 bases from J, with 13 bases between. The CDR3 extends over 16 amino acids. Per germline, CDR1 MNHEY and CDR2 SVGAGI. Here the CDR3 DNA reads TGTGCCAGCAGTTACTCCTACGGGGTGTCGCAAGAGACCCAGTACTTC. The encoded protein is CASSYSYGVSQETQYF.

As for this clone: The junction departs from the called germline gene at one end, perhaps through a read error. Other DNA sequences from this sample encode an identical CDR3 as well. The rearrangement uses TRBV27 and TRBJ1-1, with D possibly matching TRBD1 (6 bases). This CDR3 contains 14 residues. Germline CDR1 reads MNHEY; CDR2 reads SMNVEV (reference sequence). The CDR3 here is CASSLSGANTEAFF. In nucleotides, the CDR3 is TGTGCCAGCAGTCTATCGGGGGCGAACACTGAAGCTTTCTTT.

The chain couples TRBV27 to TRBJ2-7, with D perhaps TRBD1 (6 bases). Trimming shortened V by 3 bases and J by 3 bases, and 12 bases separated the two germline ends. CDR1 and CDR2 (germline): MNHEY, SMNVEV (reference sequence). CDR3 length equals 14 residues. CDR3 in DNA: TGTGCCAGCAGTTTTGTGGACAGCGTCTACGAGCAGTACTTC. Amino acids: CASSFVDSVYEQYF.

About this clone: The sample holds other DNA sequences that translate to the same CDR3. V is TRBV27 and J is TRBJ2-7, with D perhaps TRBD1 or TRBD2 (5 bases each). Looked up from germline, CDR1 is MNHEY and CDR2 is SMNVEV (reference sequence). Trimming shortened V by 2 bases and J by 2 bases, and 10 bases separated the two germline ends. The CDR3 totals 14 residues. The CDR3, as DNA: TGTGCCAGCAGTTTAGGGGGACCCACCTACGAGCAGTACTTC. This codes for CASSLGGPTYEQYF.

This clone was seen a single time. V gene TRBV30 combines with J gene TRBJ1-2; D gene unclear. The CDR3 runs 10 residues. Germline V lookup: CDR1 GTSNPN, CDR2 SVGIG (reference sequence). V was pared by 3 bases and J by 6 bases, with 5 bases between. The CDR3 DNA reads TGTGCCTGGAGGTGGAATGGCTACACCTTC. Translating it yields CAWRWNGYTF. The full variable domain, with the rest looked up from reference TRBV30 and TRBJ1-2, is SQTIHQWPATLVQPVGSPLSLECTVEGTSNPNLYWYRQAAGRGLQLLFYSVGIGQISSEVPQNLSASRPQDRQFILSSKKLLLSDSGFYLCAWRWNGYTFGSGTRLTVV.

The V call is TRBV18, the J call TRBJ2-1, with D possibly matching TRBD2 (6 bases). Germline CDR1 is KGHSH and CDR2 is LQKENI. This CDR3 has 16 amino acids. With 4 bases removed from V and 4 bases from J, the gap between germline ends came to 17 bases. The CDR3 nucleotides read TGTGCCAGCTCACTGGGGGACGGGGGATTTTACAATGAGCAGTTCTTC. The encoded protein is CASSLGDGGFYNEQFF.

The chain carries TRBV11-2 and TRBJ2-7, with 7 positions matching TRBD2. The length of the CDR3 is 15 residues. Germline CDR1 SGHAT, CDR2 FQNNGV. The junction had 5 bases not matched to a gene; V was cut back by 1 base and J by 2 bases. CDR3 coding DNA: TGTGCCAGCAGCTTAGGTTCTAGCGGTACCTACGAGCAGTACTTC. The encoded protein is CASSLGSSGTYEQYF.

The chain recombines TRBV2 with TRBJ2-7; D may be TRBD1 (5 bases). Germline CDR1 reads SNHLY; CDR2 reads FYNNEI. The CDR3 consists of 14 residues. Trimming pared 3 bases from V and 2 bases from J, leaving 11 bases between. CDR3 DNA: TGTGCCAGCAGTGAGGGGCATGCTGCCTACGAGCAGTACTTC. It is translated as CASSEGHAAYEQYF.

There are a few counts of this clone. The rearrangement links TRBV29-1 to TRBJ1-1; perhaps TRBD1 as D (6 bases). The CDR3 runs 14 residues. V was shortened by 6 bases and J by 5 bases, with 19 bases between the two germline ends. The germline gives CDR1 SQVTM, CDR2 ANQGSEA. CDR3 coding DNA: TGCAGCGTCTACTCAGGACAGACCGAGACTGAAGCTTTCTTT. Its translation is CSVYSGQTETEAFF.

V is TRBV9 and J is TRBJ2-1; 9 bases line up with TRBD2. This CDR3 comprises 16 residues. Germline CDR1 SGDLS, CDR2 YYNGEE. J lost 7 bases, V lost 0 bases, and 8 bases had no gene match. For the CDR3, the DNA is TGTGCCAGCAGCGTAGTGGCGGGAGGGCCGTTGAATGAGCAGTTCTTC. Its translation: CASSVVAGGPLNEQFF.

The gene calls are TRBV4-1 and TRBJ2-5; 9 positions match TRBD1. Trimming at V came to 0 bases and at J to 2 bases, leaving 7 bases not matched to a gene. The CDR3 spans 17 residues. CDR1 is MGHRA, CDR2 YSYEKL, per germline. CDR3 nucleotide sequence: TGCGCCAGCAGCCAAGAGGCGAGGACAGGGGTACAAGAGACCCAGTACTTC. This translates into CASSQEARTGVQETQYF.

The chain links TRBV7-9 to TRBJ2-5; D is ambiguous. The CDR3 length is 16 residues. Trimming took off 1 base at V and 2 bases at J, with 14 bases between the two ends. Germline CDR1 SEHNR, CDR2 FQNEAQ (reference sequence). The CDR3 spells CASSLVVLDSQETQYF. CDR3 nucleotide sequence: TGTGCCAGCAGCTTAGTAGTCCTGGATTCGCAAGAGACCCAGTACTTC.

V is TRBV6-1 and J is TRBJ2-7, with 8 bases identical to TRBD1. The CDR3 totals 15 residues. Germline V gene lookup returns CDR1 MNHNS and CDR2 SASEGT. V was clipped by 6 bases and J by 2 bases; unmatched bases: 9. In nucleotides, the CDR3 is TGTGCCAGCAGAGACCTTGGACAGGGCCCCTACGAGCAGTACTTC. It is translated as CASRDLGQGPYEQYF.

The chain uses TRBV11-2 and TRBJ1-1; TRBD1 agrees at 7 bases. This CDR3 has 14 residues. Trimming at V came to 1 base and at J to 4 bases, leaving 3 bases not matched to a gene. The germline V gene has CDR1 SGHAT and CDR2 FQNNGV. CDR3 in amino acids: CASSLGDRATEAFF. The CDR3, as DNA: TGTGCCAGCAGCTTAGGCGACAGGGCCACTGAAGCTTTCTTT.

This chain links TRBV11-2 with TRBJ1-4; no definite D call. The ends were cut back, 3 bases at V and 6 bases at J, with 8 bases in the middle. Germline-derived CDR1 and CDR2 are SGHAT and FQNNGV. CDR3 length: 13 residues. This chain's CDR3 is CASSLEGDEKLFF. CDR3 nucleotide sequence: TGTGCCAGCAGCTTGGAGGGAGATGAAAAACTGTTTTTT. The full variable domain, completed using reference TRBV11-2 and TRBJ1-4, is EAGVAQSPRYKIIEKRQSVAFWCNPISGHATLYWYQQILGQGPKLLIQFQNNGVVDDSQLPKDRFSAERLKGVDSTLKIQPAKLEDSAVYLCASSLEGDEKLFFGSGTQLSVL.

The chain is built from TRBV29-1 and TRBJ2-7; tentatively, D is TRBD2 (6 bases). The CDR3 covers 12 residues. V lost 6 bases, J lost 2 bases, and 11 bases lay in between. Germline V gene data show CDR1 as SQVTM and CDR2 as ANQGSEA. The CDR3 region is CSVGDFTYEQYF. In nucleotides, the CDR3 is TGCAGCGTCGGGGACTTCACCTACGAGCAGTACTTC.

The V call is TRBV5-4, the J call TRBJ2-5, with D uncertain. Germline V CDR1 and CDR2: SGHNT, YYREEE (reference sequence). Deletions cut 3 bases from V and 1 base from J, with 13 bases between. The CDR3 totals 15 residues. The CDR3 is CASSSSPLGQETQYF. CDR3 bases: TGTGCCAGCAGCTCATCCCCTCTGGGCCAAGAGACCCAGTACTTC.

To note about this clone: The sample carries other DNA sequences with the same CDR3. V and J are TRBV28 and TRBJ2-7; D remains unclear. The V gene's germline CDR1 is MDHEN and CDR2 SYDVKM. The CDR3 is made up of 14 amino acids. With 2 bases removed from V and 0 bases from J, the gap between germline ends came to 8 bases. The CDR3 protein is CASSLQVSSYEQYF. CDR3 nucleotide sequence: TGTGCCAGCAGTTTACAGGTCAGCTCCTACGAGCAGTACTTC.

V usage is TRBV13 and J usage is TRBJ2-1, with 10 positions matching TRBD2. J gave up 4 bases and V 5 bases, and 2 bases lay outside the gene matches. Germline assignment: CDR1 PRHDT and CDR2 FYEKMQ (reference sequence). CDR3 length: 14 residues. CDR3 sequence (DNA): TGTGCCAGCAGCGTACTAGCGGGGTACAATGAGCAGTTCTTC. This sequence encodes CASSVLAGYNEQFF.

Regarding this clone: The sample has other DNA sequences that encode this CDR3 too. The rearrangement joins TRBV7-9 to TRBJ2-1; 12 bases fit TRBD2. Germline CDR1 and CDR2: SEHNR and FQNEAQ (reference sequence). CDR3 length: 15 residues. The trim removed 5 bases at V and 4 bases at J, leaving 3 bases unmatched. The CDR3, as DNA: TGTGCCAGCAGCCCCACTAGCGGGGGGTACAATGAGCAGTTCTTC. Its protein product is CASSPTSGGYNEQFF.

The gene calls are TRBV6-1 and TRBJ2-5; 8 nucleotides agree with TRBD2. CDR3 length equals 15 residues. Germline loops: CDR1 MNHNS, CDR2 SASEGT. The ends lost 4 bases at V and 1 base at J; junction bases unmatched: 5. The DNA of the CDR3 is TGTGCCAGCAGTGTGAGCGGGGGCCTCCAAGAGACCCAGTACTTC. Its protein is CASSVSGGLQETQYF.

The chain is built from TRBV15 and TRBJ1-1; D is unresolved. This CDR3 contains 13 residues. CDR1 is LNHNV and CDR2 is YYDKDF in the germline V gene (reference sequence). V lost 7 bases and J 5 bases, leaving 14 bases between the germline ends. The CDR3 protein is CATKAEGWTEAFF. In nucleotides, the CDR3 is TGTGCCACCAAGGCAGAGGGTTGGACTGAAGCTTTCTTT.

The genes are TRBV27 and TRBJ1-2; TRBD1 agrees at 9 bases. V shed 4 bases and J 6 bases; nucleotides not matched to a gene: 3. CDR3 length: 13 amino acids. Germline lookup yields CDR1 MNHEY and CDR2 SMNVEV (reference sequence). CDR3 residues: CASSWDRANGYTF. DNA for the CDR3: TGTGCCAGCAGTTGGGACAGGGCGAATGGCTACACCTTC.